The 16 T cell receptor beta chains below come from one sample, sequenced in a study of cytomegalovirus exposure and HLA in healthy donors. PCR employed 60 Vbeta and 13 Jbeta primers. Sequenced by immunoSEQ multiplex PCR; TCRdb stores in-frame clones only, minus some. The table has 150,000 to 200,000 clones, about 75% seen once; the top ten hold roughly 12%. The sample was PBMCs. These receptors came from a man aged 18 to 30 in good health and CMV-seropositive.

This clone appeared a few times. The chain uses TRBV18 and TRBJ2-1, with a possible D match to TRBD2 (5 bases). The germline V and J ends were trimmed by 0 bases and 5 bases, with 17 bases remaining between them. CDR3 length equals 17 residues. The germline CDR1 and CDR2 sequences are KGHSH and LQKENI. The CDR3 sequence is CASSPPEEFTPDNEQFF. CDR3 bases: TGTGCCAGCTCACCACCGGAGGAGTTCACCCCCGACAATGAGCAGTTCTTC.

This clone came up once. V and J are TRBV2 and TRBJ1-3, with 7 bases fitting TRBD1. Germline lookup yields CDR1 SNHLY and CDR2 FYNNEI. The trim removed 4 bases at V and 0 bases at J, leaving 6 bases unmatched. CDR3 length: 16 amino acids. CDR3 amino acids: CASSGTRDSSGNTIYF. CDR3 sequence (DNA): TGTGCCAGCAGTGGGACCCGGGACAGCTCTGGAAACACCATATATTTT.

In its sample, this clone was seen a few times. The rearrangement links TRBV30 to TRBJ1-4; D is possibly TRBD1 (6 bases). The V end lost 3 bases, the J end lost 7 bases, and 18 bases lay between the germline ends. The CDR3 has 15 residues. The V gene's germline CDR1 is GTSNPN and CDR2 SVGIG (reference sequence). For the CDR3, the DNA is TGTGCCTGGAGCGCTAAGGGGGGGAGGGCTGAAAAACTGTTTTTT. Its translation is CAWSAKGGRAEKLFF.

This chain links TRBV7-9 with TRBJ2-3; 7 positions agree with TRBD2. The germline V gene encodes CDR1 SEHNR and CDR2 FQNEAQ (reference sequence). The CDR3 runs 18 residues. The V segment lost 3 bases and the J segment 3 bases; nucleotides outside the gene matches: 15. The CDR3 DNA reads TGTGCCAGCAGCTTCGCTAGTGCAGGCGGGAGTTATACAGATACGCAGTATTTT. It specifies CASSFASAGGSYTDTQYF.

The CDR3 DNA is TGCAGCGTTGTGATGCTAGCGGGACGCGGGGACAATGAGCAGTTCTTC. Residues: CSVVMLAGRGDNEQFF. The J gene is TRBJ2-1, the V gene TRBV29-1; 9 nucleotides match TRBD2. The CDR3 consists of 16 residues. The germline CDR1 and CDR2 sequences are SQVTM and ANQGSEA. V lost 4 bases, J lost 5 bases, and 12 bases stayed unmatched.

In nucleotides, the CDR3 is TGCGCCAGCAGCTTTGAACTAGCGGTGGGGAGCCAAGAGACCCAGTACTTC. As protein: CASSFELAVGSQETQYF. The genes are TRBV5-1 and TRBJ2-5, with 8 bases fitting TRBD2. Germline V gives CDR1 SGHRS, CDR2 YFSETQ. With V trimmed by 2 bases and J by 1 base, 10 bases remained unmatched. CDR3 size: 17 residues.

V and J are TRBV5-1 and TRBJ2-1; TRBD2 aligns across 7 bases. CDR1 and CDR2 (germline): SGHRS, YFSETQ. This CDR3 has 16 residues. Losses at the gene ends were 4 bases for V and 4 bases for J; bases not matched to a gene: 11. This CDR3 is CASSPKASGVYNEQFF. The CDR3 DNA reads TGCGCCAGCAGCCCGAAGGCTAGCGGAGTTTACAATGAGCAGTTCTTC.

On this clone itself: A read error is likely, as this CDR3 ends without the conserved phenylalanine or tryptophan. The DNA is left out, because the CDR3 cannot be placed on it with certainty; the CDR3 is given as TCRdb lists it. The CDR3 reads CASSPGQGWNHNSL. The gene calls are TRBV6-1 and TRBJ1-1; TRBD1 reflects the table's D call only, with no check against the DNA. Germline lookup yields CDR1 MNHNS and CDR2 SASEGT. The CDR3 is 14 amino acids in total, end residues counted.

This chain joins TRBV5-1 and TRBJ2-4, with TRBD1 matching over 7 bases. The CDR3 has 17 residues. Germline lookup yields CDR1 SGHRS and CDR2 YFSETQ. V lost 2 bases, J lost 0 bases, and 8 bases stayed unmatched. CDR3 DNA sequence: TGCGCCAGCAGCTTCTTGGGGACAGAGCTAGCCAAAAACATTCAGTACTTC. It encodes CASSFLGTELAKNIQYF.

V gene TRBV7-9 combines with J gene TRBJ1-1; D possibly corresponds to TRBD1 (5 bases). This CDR3 region has 13 residues. Trimming removed 3 bases at V and 6 bases at J, with 11 bases between. The germline V gene encodes CDR1 SEHNR and CDR2 FQNEAQ (reference sequence). This chain's CDR3 is CASSFPDRAEAFF. In nucleotides, the CDR3 is TGTGCCAGCAGCTTCCCCGACAGAGCTGAAGCTTTCTTT.

In its sample, this clone was seen a few times. The J gene is TRBJ1-5, the V gene TRBV2, with a tentative D call TRBD1 (6 bases). Trimming removed 10 bases from V and 7 bases from J, with 26 bases in between. The CDR3 contains 16 residues. Germline V gene sequence: CDR1 SNHLY, CDR2 FYNNEI. The CDR3 DNA reads TGTGCCACCGGAGCAGGGGTCCGCGGTCGGCAGCAGCCCCAGCATTTT. This codes for CATGAGVRGRQQPQHF.

The sample holds a few counts of this clone. The chain recombines TRBV5-4 with TRBJ1-2, with D hard to call. Germline V lookup: CDR1 SGHNT, CDR2 YYREEE (reference sequence). The length of the CDR3 is 15 residues. V dropped 3 bases and J dropped 7 bases, with 19 bases sitting between them. This CDR3 is CASSSRGGSKSGYTF. CDR3 nucleotide sequence: TGTGCCAGCAGCTCCCGGGGAGGGAGTAAGTCTGGCTACACCTTC.

The chain links TRBV6-6 to TRBJ1-3; D gene unclear. Deletions cut 7 bases from V and 1 base from J, with 5 bases between. The germline V gene has CDR1 MNHNY and CDR2 SVGAGI (reference sequence). The CDR3 has 12 residues. The CDR3 sequence: CASKASGNTIYF. The CDR3 region has the DNA TGTGCCAGCAAAGCGTCTGGAAACACCATATATTTT.

The J gene is TRBJ1-4, the V gene TRBV5-6; the match to TRBD1 covers 7 bases. Per the germline V gene, CDR1 is SGHDT and CDR2 is YYEEEE. The ends lost 3 bases at V and 8 bases at J; junction bases unmatched: 7. The CDR3 runs to 14 residues. In nucleotides, the CDR3 is TGTGCCAGCAGCTGGAAGGGGGCAGTGGAAAAACTGTTTTTT. This sequence encodes CASSWKGAVEKLFF.

This CDR3 reads CASSPSGRGGETQYF. CDR3 DNA sequence: TGTGCCAGCAGCCCCTCCGGGAGGGGAGGAGAGACCCAGTACTTC. V gene TRBV11-3 combines with J gene TRBJ2-5; 8 bases are shared with TRBD2. Trimming at V came to 5 bases and at J to 4 bases, leaving 9 bases not matched to a gene. This CDR3 has 15 residues. Per the germline V gene, CDR1 is SGHNT and CDR2 is YENEEA.

The chain joins TRBV5-6 to TRBJ2-7, with 9 bases lining up with TRBD1. The CDR3 contains 16 residues. The germline V gene has CDR1 SGHDT and CDR2 YYEEEE. Trimming cost V 3 bases and J 2 bases; bases outside gene matches: 9. The DNA for the CDR3 is TGTGCCAGCAGCTCGACTGGACAGGGGAAACCCTACGAGCAGTACTTC. Its translation: CASSSTGQGKPYEQYF.